The clone carrying this T cell receptor beta chain has more than one count but fewer than ten. Its antigen is unidentified. This may stem from a read error, because a much larger clone lies one nucleotide away. Amplified material comprised TCR beta CDR3 regions derived from RNA transcripts. First-round RT-PCR employed HTBI primers, with a second-round multiplex PCR after it. One entry per CDR3 protein results from TCRdb running MiXCR on the multiplex PCR reads. The data show 350,000 to 450,000 distinct CDR3 sequences, around 21% seen once. These data come from a study of Graves' ophthalmopathy and Graves' hyperthyroidism. The V end lost 4 bases, the J end lost 6 bases, and 15 bases lay between the germline ends. CDR1 and CDR2 from the germline V gene are GTSNPN and SVGIG (reference sequence). The CDR3 consists of 13 residues. No progression to ophthalmopathy over 18 months defined stable hyperthyroidism.

Study outcomes and limitations: It was with around 67% sensitivity and around 75% specificity that the model predicted ophthalmopathy progression. A model built from 13 signatures distinguished ophthalmopathy from stable hyperthyroidism with 87.88% sensitivity and 70% to 84% specificity.

Sequenced: peripheral blood. This chain joins TRBV30 and TRBJ1-1; no clear D. The sequence was obtained from a woman under 30 with stable Graves' hyperthyroidism. CDR3 bases: TGTGCCTGGAACCTGGGGAGTGGGGCTGAAGCTTTCTTT. Translation gives CAWNLGSGAEAFF. Filled out from reference TRBV30 and TRBJ1-1, the complete variable domain reads SQTIHQWPATLVQPVGSPLSLECTVEGTSNPNLYWYRQAAGRGLQLLFYSVGIGQISSEVPQNLSASRPQDRQFILSSKKLLLSDSGFYLCAWNLGSGAEAFFGQGTRLTVV.